The 3 T cell receptor beta chains below all came from one sample that was sequenced in a study of shared clonotypes between healthy human individuals. The assay was immunoSEQ multiplex PCR, and TCRdb's table has in-frame clones only and misses some. Among roughly 2 million clones listed, approximately 96% were seen once. The sequenced sample consisted of naive CD4+ T cells sorted from blood. Noted subset: CD45RA+ positively selected. The source is a man younger than 35 in good health.

About this clone itself: Other DNA sequences in this sample translate to the same CDR3. The chain carries TRBV5-1 and TRBJ2-5; possibly TRBD1 or TRBD2 for D (5 bases each). The CDR3 totals 14 residues. Trimming stripped 0 bases from V and 4 bases from J, with 10 bases between. Per the germline V gene, CDR1 is SGHRS and CDR2 is YFSETQ. The CDR3 DNA reads TGCGCCAGCAGCTTGGGACGGGGCAGAGAGACCCAGTACTTC. Translating it yields CASSLGRGRETQYF.

V gene TRBV2 combines with J gene TRBJ1-5, with no clear D. Germline assignment: CDR1 SNHLY and CDR2 FYNNEI. The CDR3 is 16 amino acids. Trimming took 7 bases from V and 0 from J, leaving 16 bases between them. The CDR3 loop is CASNQGGLYSNQPQHF. Here the CDR3 DNA reads TGTGCCAGCAACCAAGGAGGGCTCTATAGCAATCAGCCCCAGCATTTT.

The chain carries TRBV30 and TRBJ1-4; D might be TRBD1 (6 bases). V gave up 3 bases and J gave up 8 bases, with 16 bases separating them. CDR1 GTSNPN and CDR2 SVGIG come from the germline V gene (reference sequence). CDR3 length: 14 residues. DNA of the CDR3: TGTGCCTGGAGCGGGACACCTAAAGGAGAAAAACTGTTTTTT. It is translated as CAWSGTPKGEKLFF. Filled out from reference TRBV30 and TRBJ1-4, the complete variable domain reads SQTIHQWPATLVQPVGSPLSLECTVEGTSNPNLYWYRQAAGRGLQLLFYSVGIGQISSEVPQNLSASRPQDRQFILSSKKLLLSDSGFYLCAWSGTPKGEKLFFGSGTQLSVL.